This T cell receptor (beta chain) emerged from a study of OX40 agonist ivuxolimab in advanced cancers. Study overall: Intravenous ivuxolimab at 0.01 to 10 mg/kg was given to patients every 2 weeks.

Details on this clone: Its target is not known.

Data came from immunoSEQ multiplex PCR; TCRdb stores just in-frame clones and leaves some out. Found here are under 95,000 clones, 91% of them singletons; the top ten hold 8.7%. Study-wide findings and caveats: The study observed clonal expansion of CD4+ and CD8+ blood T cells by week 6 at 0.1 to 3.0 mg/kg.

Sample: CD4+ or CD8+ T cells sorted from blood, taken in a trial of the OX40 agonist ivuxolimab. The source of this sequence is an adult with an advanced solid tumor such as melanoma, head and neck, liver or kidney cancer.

The CDR3: CAISDLGSNQPQHF. The CDR3 region has the DNA TGTGCCATCAGTGATTTGGGTAGCAATCAGCCCCAGCATTTT. The chain is built from TRBV10-3 and TRBJ1-5; no reliable D call. Germline CDR1 reads ENHRY; CDR2 reads SYGVKD. This CDR3 is built from 14 residues. V lost 3 bases and J lost 0, with 6 bases in between.